The entry below describes one T cell receptor beta chain. Its cognate antigen is unknown. Germline CDR1 reads SGHVS; CDR2 reads FQNEAQ. The V gene lost 0 bases and the J gene lost 5 bases, with 11 bases spanning the gap. The CDR3 extends over 15 amino acids. Frozen unsorted single-cell suspensions supplied the genomic DNA. The source of the sample is a study of immune cell composition in non-small cell lung cancer. Study-level results: About 80% of squamous and under 35% of adenocarcinoma cases had tumour-associated clones >0.5%. Overall clonality, unlike maximal tumour-associated clone frequency, did not predict TIL reactivity.

Profiled with immunoSEQ multiplex PCR; TCRdb holds only in-frame clones, not every one. The repertoire holds fewer than 6,500 clones, with about 83% as singletons. The genes are TRBV7-8 and TRBJ1-5; D possibly corresponds to TRBD1 (5 bases). Sequencing input: lung tumor tissue. This clonotype was sampled from a human donor with non-small cell lung cancer. CDR3 residues: CASSLALGGDQPQHF. Here the CDR3 DNA reads TGTGCCAGCAGCTTAGCGTTGGGGGGGGATCAGCCCCAGCATTTT.